These 20 T cell receptor beta chains were sequenced from one sample in a study of cytomegalovirus exposure and HLA in healthy donors. The table came from immunoSEQ multiplex PCR; TCRdb's copy has only in-frame clones and leaves some out. The table lists a few hundred thousand clones, about nine tenths of them singletons, with around 1.1% in the top ten. Sequencing used PBMCs. Receptors originate from a woman aged 18-29 years in good health and CMV-seronegative.

This chain links TRBV5-1 with TRBJ2-2, with 9 bases lining up with TRBD1. Germline loops: CDR1 SGHRS, CDR2 YFSETQ. This CDR3 spans 15 amino acids. The ends lost 4 bases at V and 8 bases at J; junction bases unmatched: 9. This chain's CDR3 is CASSPGQGLFGELFF. In nucleotides, the CDR3 is TGCGCCAGCAGCCCCGGACAGGGGTTGTTTGGGGAGCTGTTTTTT.

The V and J genes are TRBV7-2 and TRBJ2-5; 8 bases are a match to TRBD2. Per the germline V gene, CDR1 is SGHTA and CDR2 is FQGNSA. CDR3 length: 14 amino acids. With V trimmed by 5 bases and J by 2 bases, 4 bases remained unmatched. CDR3 in amino acids: CASSDTSGQETQYF. The CDR3 DNA follows: TGTGCCAGCAGCGACACTAGCGGACAAGAGACCCAGTACTTC.

The V call is TRBV6-5, the J call TRBJ2-7; D gene unclear. Trimming cost V 6 bases and J 3 bases, with 15 bases left between them. The germline V gene has CDR1 MNHEY and CDR2 SVGAGI. The CDR3 has 14 amino acids. Here the CDR3 DNA reads TGTGCCAGCAGACGACTCGGCGGCCGCTACGAGCAGTACTTC. Its translation: CASRRLGGRYEQYF.

The chain couples TRBV7-2 to TRBJ2-7; possible D gene TRBD2, 6 bases. Trimming pared 2 bases from V and 7 bases from J, leaving 9 bases between. In germline, CDR1 is SGHTA, CDR2 FQGNSA. The CDR3 has 12 amino acids. In nucleotides, the CDR3 is TGTGCCAGCAGCTTAACTAGCAGAGAGCAGTACTTC. It codes for CASSLTSREQYF.

The rearrangement links TRBV19 to TRBJ2-7; TRBD2 aligns across 8 bases. The V gene's germline CDR1 is LNHDA and CDR2 SQIVND (reference sequence). The CDR3 extends over 15 amino acids. J lost 5 bases, V lost 4 bases, and 10 bases had no gene match. The chain's CDR3 is CASSTPGLVADEQYF. The CDR3 DNA follows: TGTGCCAGTAGTACTCCGGGACTAGTAGCGGACGAGCAGTACTTC.

The chain recombines TRBV27 with TRBJ1-1, with unresolved D. CDR3 length: 13 amino acids. Germline CDR1 is MNHEY and CDR2 is SMNVEV (reference sequence). The V end was cut by 5 bases, the J end by 5 bases, with 12 bases between. CDR3 coding DNA: TGTGCCAGCAGTCCCCGGGGTAGAACTGAAGCTTTCTTT. Amino acid sequence: CASSPRGRTEAFF.

The chain employs TRBV6-5 and TRBJ2-3; D not resolved. This CDR3 is built from 13 residues. Germline V gene sequence: CDR1 MNHEY, CDR2 SVGAGI. The V gene lost 2 bases and the J gene lost 2 bases, with 5 bases spanning the gap. CDR3 sequence reads: CASSYPFTDTQYF. As DNA, the CDR3 is TGTGCCAGCAGTTACCCGTTCACAGATACGCAGTATTTT.

The rearrangement links TRBV27 to TRBJ2-7; a possible D gene is TRBD2 (6 bases). CDR1 and CDR2 from the germline V gene are MNHEY and SMNVEV (reference sequence). The V end was cut by 5 bases, the J end by 4 bases, with 18 bases between. This CDR3 is 15 amino acids long. The CDR3 coding sequence is TGTGCCAGCAGTCCCCGCGGAGGAGGGACGTACGAGCAGTACTTC. Encoded protein: CASSPRGGGTYEQYF.

The rearrangement links TRBV7-3 to TRBJ1-2; maybe TRBD1 (6 bases). The V gene's germline CDR1 is SGHTA and CDR2 FQGTGA. Trimming cost V 5 bases and J 4 bases, with 17 bases left between them. The CDR3 has 15 residues. The CDR3 here is CASSPRGGSIYGYTF. The CDR3 DNA reads as TGTGCCAGCAGCCCAAGGGGGGGATCGATCTATGGCTACACCTTC.

This clone has just one count. The chain joins TRBV19 to TRBJ1-2; the match to TRBD1 covers 7 bases. The CDR3 totals 16 residues. The germline CDR1 and CDR2 sequences are LNHDA and SQIVND (reference sequence). With V trimmed by 4 bases and J by 1 base, 9 bases remained unmatched. The CDR3 DNA sequence: TGTGCCAGTAGTACCGTAGGGACAGAAATTAACTATGGCTACACCTTC. It encodes CASSTVGTEINYGYTF.

The gene calls are TRBV11-3 and TRBJ2-2; 7 nucleotides align to TRBD1. J was trimmed by 4 bases and V by 5 bases; bases with no gene match: 10. This CDR3 is 16 amino acids long. Germline CDR1 is SGHNT and CDR2 is YENEEA. The CDR3 bases are TGTGCCAGCAGCCCTCGACAGGGCCCGACCACCGGGGAGCTGTTTTTT. It is translated as CASSPRQGPTTGELFF.

The CDR3 spells CASSLLQGAYNEQFF. The CDR3 bases are TGCGCCAGCAGCCTTTTGCAGGGGGCTTACAATGAGCAGTTCTTC. J is TRBJ2-1 and V is TRBV4-1; 8 nucleotides agree with TRBD1. The junction had 6 bases not matched to a gene; V was cut back by 4 bases and J by 4 bases. The CDR3 has 15 amino acids. CDR1 is MGHRA and CDR2 is YSYEKL in the germline V gene.

The gene calls are TRBV18 and TRBJ1-2, with D unresolved. Germline V CDR1 and CDR2: KGHSH, LQKENI. CDR3 size: 13 residues. V lost 5 bases and J 2 bases, leaving 9 bases between the germline ends. CDR3 in DNA: TGTGCCAGCTCAAAGACACCGAACTATGGCTACACCTTC. Amino acids: CASSKTPNYGYTF.

Details on this clone: One end of the junction does not line up with germline, which may come from a read error. This CDR3 reads CSVDTGQGGNGAF. The CDR3 DNA reads as TGCAGCGTTGACACCGGACAGGGTGGGAACGGGGCCTTC. The chain employs TRBV29-1 and TRBJ2-7, with 8 positions matching TRBD1. Germline CDR1 is SQVTM and CDR2 is ANQGSEA. The CDR3 is made up of 13 amino acids.

This chain connects TRBV2 to TRBJ2-5; D gene uncertain. The germline gives CDR1 SNHLY, CDR2 FYNNEI. The CDR3 is 15 residues long. The V end was cut by 1 base, the J end by 4 bases, with 13 bases between. The CDR3 sequence: CASSEEENYPETQYF. Written as DNA, the CDR3 is TGTGCCAGCAGTGAAGAGGAGAACTATCCAGAGACCCAGTACTTC. The full variable domain, rest sourced from reference TRBV2 and TRBJ2-5, is EPEVTQTPSHQVTQMGQEVILRCVPISNHLYFYWYRQILGQKVEFLVSFYNNEISEKSEIFDDQFSVERPDGSNFTLKIRSTKLEDSAMYFCASSEEENYPETQYFGPGTRLLVL.

The genes are TRBV29-1 and TRBJ2-6; 11 bases map to TRBD1. Germline CDR1 SQVTM, CDR2 ANQGSEA. The CDR3 length is 16 residues. Trimming cost V 7 bases and J 1 base; bases outside gene matches: 6. The CDR3 reads CSAAGQGASGANVLTF. CDR3 nucleotides: TGCAGCGCTGCCGGACAGGGGGCTTCTGGGGCCAACGTCCTGACTTTC.

The gene calls are TRBV5-4 and TRBJ1-5; no reliable D call. With 2 bases removed from V and 4 bases from J, the gap between germline ends came to 7 bases. The CDR3 runs 13 residues. Germline CDR1 and CDR2: SGHNT and YYREEE (reference sequence). CDR3 coding DNA: TGTGCCAGCAGCTTTGAGGGAAATCAGCCCCAGCATTTT. Its translation: CASSFEGNQPQHF.

This clone has a single count. The chain links TRBV9 to TRBJ1-1; D remains ambiguous. The V end was cut by 4 bases, the J end by 2 bases, with 3 bases between. The CDR3 runs 11 residues. In germline, CDR1 is SGDLS, CDR2 YYNGEE. In DNA, the CDR3 is TGTGCCAGCAGCCAAAACACTGAAGCTTTCTTT. It specifies CASSQNTEAFF.

V usage is TRBV29-1 and J usage is TRBJ1-5; D remains unclear. This CDR3 spans 14 amino acids. CDR1 is SQVTM, CDR2 ANQGSEA, per germline. Trimming removed 4 bases from V and 5 bases from J, with 15 bases in between. In nucleotides, the CDR3 is TGCAGCGTTGGGGGTGAGGGATTGGATCAGCCCCAGCATTTT. Its protein product is CSVGGEGLDQPQHF.

This chain uses TRBV6-1 with TRBJ2-7, with TRBD2 identical over 8 bases. V was pared by 0 bases and J by 3 bases, with 7 bases of the junction left unmatched. Germline CDR1 and CDR2: MNHNS and SASEGT. CDR3 size: 16 residues. The CDR3 DNA follows: TGTGCCAGCAGTGAAGCCACTAGCGGCCTCCTCTACGAGCAGTACTTC. Its translation: CASSEATSGLLYEQYF.